This TCR beta chain appears in the sequencing data of a study of blood T cell repertoires in COVID-19. Study context: Donors in the United States, Italy and Spain gave samples during acute or convalescent COVID-19. Sample material is recorded as cDNA or gDNA derived from T cells, B-cell-depleted T cells, or PBMCs.

The CDR3 sequence is 15 residues long. V gave up 2 bases and J gave up 0 bases, with 9 bases separating them. Germline V gene lookup returns CDR1 KGHSH and CDR2 LQKENI. The authors' processing: Estimation of nucleated cell counts relied on the amplification of reference gene primers. Produced via immunoSEQ multiplex PCR; TCRdb's table is partial and in-frame only. V and J calls and clone size follow that table, whereas D and trimming were derived from the DNA. The repertoire holds roughly 100,000 clones, about 80% seen once, with around 4% in the top ten. The sequence was collected from a human donor in a cohort sampled during active COVID-19. This sequence joins TRBV18 and TRBJ2-3, with D perhaps matching TRBD2 (5 bases). The source material was peripheral blood. CDR3 sequence: CASSPSRGSTDTQYF. The DNA of the CDR3 is TGTGCCAGCTCACCAAGTCGGGGAAGCACAGATACGCAGTATTTT.